This entry lists 9 T cell receptor beta chains sequenced from one sample in a study of lymphopenia after photon versus proton radiotherapy. TCRdb keeps only in-frame clones here, not all; method: immunoSEQ multiplex PCR. Here the sample spans tens of thousands of clones, about 87% being singletons. Here the sequenced sample was peripheral blood, taken from a patient treated with proton-based radiotherapy. Source of these receptors: a man older than 75 with esophageal cancer.

This clone was picked up one time. The V call is TRBV19, the J call TRBJ2-1, with a tentative D call TRBD2 (5 bases). The germline V gene encodes CDR1 LNHDA and CDR2 SQIVND (reference sequence). This CDR3 is built from 13 residues. V lost 4 bases and J lost 4, with 8 bases in between. The CDR3 protein is CASSRGDYNEQFF. The CDR3 DNA sequence: TGTGCCAGTAGTAGGGGAGATTACAATGAGCAGTTCTTC.

This chain links TRBV11-2 with TRBJ1-2; D may be TRBD1 (5 bases). Germline V CDR1 and CDR2: SGHAT, FQNNGV. This CDR3 contains 14 residues. Trimming removed 4 bases at V and 4 bases at J, with 13 bases between. The CDR3 bases are TGTGCCAGCAGCTGGGAGGGGCGGTCCTATGGCTACACCTTC. This codes for CASSWEGRSYGYTF.

This CDR3 is CASSLRGNTGELFF. In DNA form, the CDR3 reads TGCGCCAGCAGCTTGAGGGGGAACACCGGGGAGCTGTTTTTT. The V call is TRBV5-1, the J call TRBJ2-2; D possibly corresponds to TRBD1 (5 bases). The CDR3 consists of 14 residues. Trimming removed 1 base from V and 1 base from J, with 5 bases in between. The germline CDR1 and CDR2 sequences are SGHRS and YFSETQ.

The chain links TRBV6-5 to TRBJ1-2; D might be TRBD1 (5 bases). The CDR3 length is 13 residues. The ends were cut back, 6 bases at V and 4 bases at J, with 12 bases in the middle. From germline, CDR1 is MNHEY and CDR2 SVGAGI. The CDR3 coding sequence is TGTGCCAGCAGACTACAGGACGGCTATGGCTACACCTTC. Encoded protein: CASRLQDGYGYTF.

The V and J genes are TRBV6-1 and TRBJ2-2; D gene ambiguous. V lost 2 bases, J lost 1 base, and 2 bases lay in between. The CDR3 covers 13 residues. Per the germline V gene, CDR1 is MNHNS and CDR2 is SASEGT. CDR3 loop: CASSELNTGELFF. The CDR3 nucleotides are TGTGCCAGCAGTGAATTGAACACCGGGGAGCTGTTTTTT.

This clone came up a few times. This chain uses TRBV4-1 with TRBJ2-5; 9 nucleotides align to TRBD2. J was trimmed by 7 bases and V by 1 base; bases with no gene match: 16. This CDR3 spans 18 amino acids. The V gene's germline CDR1 is MGHRA and CDR2 YSYEKL. In DNA form, the CDR3 reads TGCGCCAGCAGCCAAGGACTCCTCGCAGAAGCGGGGGGTCCGACCCAGTACTTC. It is translated as CASSQGLLAEAGGPTQYF.

This chain uses TRBV9 with TRBJ1-3; D is unclear. The CDR3 is 14 amino acids. The V and J ends lost 3 bases and 2 bases respectively, with 9 bases between them. Germline values: CDR1 SGDLS, CDR2 YYNGEE. This chain's CDR3 is CASSGERPGNTIYF. The DNA for the CDR3 is TGTGCCAGCAGCGGGGAACGTCCTGGAAACACCATATATTTT.

This rearrangement joins TRBV4-1 to TRBJ2-7; D ambiguous. This CDR3 region has 16 residues. Germline values: CDR1 MGHRA, CDR2 YSYEKL. Trimming shortened V by 0 bases and J by 0 bases, and 12 bases separated the two germline ends. The CDR3 DNA sequence: TGCGCCAGCAGCCAAGAACACGCACCCCTCTCCTACGAGCAGTACTTC. Protein: CASSQEHAPLSYEQYF.

J is TRBJ2-2 and V is TRBV6-1; unclear D gene. The CDR3 covers 14 residues. Per germline, CDR1 MNHNS and CDR2 SASEGT. V lost 7 bases to trimming and J lost 5 bases, with 14 bases between them. The DNA for the CDR3 is TGTGCCAGCAATCGAAGGGAAGGAACCGGGGAGCTGTTTTTT. It translates to CASNRREGTGELFF.